This record concerns one T cell receptor (beta chain) sequence. Its antigen remains unidentified. The sampling schedule covered blood at baseline, cycle 4 day 1, and cycle 7 day 1. Clones were sequenced by immunoSEQ multiplex PCR, and TCRdb holds only the in-frame ones, with some missing. The sample carries 70,000 to 85,000 clones, roughly 94% recorded once. This sample was included in a study of OX40 agonist ivuxolimab in advanced cancers. On the study more broadly: The patients received ivuxolimab by intravenous route every 2 weeks at 0.01 to 10 mg/kg.

Broader study findings: The study observed clonal expansion of CD4+ and CD8+ blood T cells by week 6 at 0.1 to 3.0 mg/kg. Near-lowest levels of clonal expansion characterized partial responders at 0.1-3.0 mg/kg.

This TCR was sampled from an adult with an advanced solid tumor such as melanoma, head and neck, liver or kidney cancer. The sequencing used CD4+ or CD8+ T cells sorted from blood, collected in a trial of the OX40 agonist ivuxolimab.

The CDR3 DNA follows: TGCGCCAGCAGCTTGGAGCGGGAGGGATACGAGCAGTACTTC. It encodes CASSLEREGYEQYF. This chain links TRBV5-1 with TRBJ2-7, with TRBD2 identical over 10 bases. CDR3 length equals 14 residues. Trimming took 0 bases from V and 4 from J; bases not matched to a gene: 1. CDR1 is SGHRS, CDR2 YFSETQ, per germline.